The clone carrying this T cell receptor beta chain was recorded only once. What it binds is unknown. Looked up from germline, CDR1 is SGHAT and CDR2 is FQNNGV. The V gene lost 1 base and the J gene lost 0 bases, with 10 bases spanning the gap. CDR3 length equals 16 residues. The record originates from a study of T cell repertoires in cytomegalovirus infection. Looking at the study overall: It was the public TCR beta signatures that indicated both CMV infection and matching HLA type.

Study observations and caveats: The study identified carriers of CMV plus the relevant HLA from cumulative public TCR beta family frequency. It was HLA-C-restricted CMV-specific TCR beta clonotypes that dominated the response ex vivo.

Via MiXCR, TCRdb re-called the reads, giving one row per CDR3 protein. The sample carries around 120,000 distinct CDR3 sequences, about 24% recorded once. The sequenced material came from PBMCs, sequenced either directly or after in vitro stimulation (not recorded which). The gene calls are TRBV11-2 and TRBJ1-5, with D uncertain. This clonotype was obtained from a human donor in good health (CMV status not recorded). Some clones in this sample may be carry-over from other donors' samples. The chain's CDR3 is CASSLVQFYSNQPQHF. Here the CDR3 DNA reads TGTGCCAGCAGCTTAGTGCAGTTCTATAGCAATCAGCCCCAGCATTTT.